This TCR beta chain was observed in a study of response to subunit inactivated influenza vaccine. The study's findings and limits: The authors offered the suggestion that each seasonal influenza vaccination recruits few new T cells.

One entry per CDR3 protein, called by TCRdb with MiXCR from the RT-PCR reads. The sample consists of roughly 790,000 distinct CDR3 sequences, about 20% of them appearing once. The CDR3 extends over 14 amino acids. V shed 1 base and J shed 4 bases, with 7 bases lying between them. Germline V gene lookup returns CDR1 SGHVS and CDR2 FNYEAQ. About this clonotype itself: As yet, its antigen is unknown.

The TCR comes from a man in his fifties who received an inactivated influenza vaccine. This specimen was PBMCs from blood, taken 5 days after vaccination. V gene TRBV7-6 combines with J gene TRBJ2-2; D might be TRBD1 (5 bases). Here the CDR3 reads CASSLVTATGELFF. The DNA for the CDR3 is TGTGCCAGCAGCTTAGTGACAGCCACCGGGGAGCTGTTTTTT. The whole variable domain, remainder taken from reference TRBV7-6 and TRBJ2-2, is GAGVSQSPRYKVTKRGQDVALRCDPISGHVSLYWYRQALGQGPEFLTYFNYEAQQDKSGLPNDRFSAERPEGSISTLTIQRTEQRDSAMYRCASSLVTATGELFFGEGSRLTVL.